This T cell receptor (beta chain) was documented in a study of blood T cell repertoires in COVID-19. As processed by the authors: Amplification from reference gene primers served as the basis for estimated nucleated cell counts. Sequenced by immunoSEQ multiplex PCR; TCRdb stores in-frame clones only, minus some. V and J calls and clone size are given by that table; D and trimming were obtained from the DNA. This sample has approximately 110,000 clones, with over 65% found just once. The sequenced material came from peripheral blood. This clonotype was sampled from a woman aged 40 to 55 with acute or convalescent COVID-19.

The CDR3 sequence is CASSLIAGGPTGELFF. Here the CDR3 DNA reads TGTGCCAGCAGCTTAATAGCGGGGGGGCCCACCGGGGAGCTGTTTTTT. This sequence joins TRBV7-3 and TRBJ2-2, with 11 bases fitting TRBD2. V shed 1 base, J shed 4 bases, and the junction held 2 bases outside the gene matches. The germline V gene encodes CDR1 SGHTA and CDR2 FQGTGA. The CDR3 length is 16 residues. Combining the CDR3 with reference TRBV7-3 and TRBJ2-2 gives the whole variable domain GAGVSQTPSNKVTEKGKYVELRCDPISGHTALYWYRQSLGQGPEFLIYFQGTGAADDSGLPNDRFFAVRPEGSVSTLKIQRTERGDSAVYLCASSLIAGGPTGELFFGEGSRLTVL.